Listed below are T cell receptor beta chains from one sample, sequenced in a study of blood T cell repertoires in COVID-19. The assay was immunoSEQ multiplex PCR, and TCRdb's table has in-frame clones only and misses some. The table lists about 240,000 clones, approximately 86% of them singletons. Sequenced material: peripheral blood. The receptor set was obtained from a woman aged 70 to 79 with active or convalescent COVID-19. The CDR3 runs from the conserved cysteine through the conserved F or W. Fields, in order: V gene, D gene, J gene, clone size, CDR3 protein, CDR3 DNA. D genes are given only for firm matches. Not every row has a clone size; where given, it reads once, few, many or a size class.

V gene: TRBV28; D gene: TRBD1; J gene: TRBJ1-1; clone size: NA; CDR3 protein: CASSSSPGQGEVEAFF; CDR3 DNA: TGTGCCAGCAGTTCAAGTCCGGGACAGGGGGAGGTTGAAGCTTTCTTT
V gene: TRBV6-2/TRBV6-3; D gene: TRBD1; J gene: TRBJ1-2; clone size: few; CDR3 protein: CASSPGTGFLPRNYGYTF; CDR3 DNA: TGTGCCAGCAGCCCCGGGACAGGCTTTCTCCCCCGTAACTATGGCTACACCTTC
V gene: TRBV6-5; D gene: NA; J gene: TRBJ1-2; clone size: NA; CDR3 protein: CASRNTARHGYTF; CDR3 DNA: TGTGCCAGCAGGAACACAGCTCGGCATGGCTACACCTTC
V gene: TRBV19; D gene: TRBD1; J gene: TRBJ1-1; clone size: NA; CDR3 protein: CASSTGQGARAFF; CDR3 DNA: TGTGCCAGTAGTACCGGACAGGGGGCGCGAGCTTTCTTT
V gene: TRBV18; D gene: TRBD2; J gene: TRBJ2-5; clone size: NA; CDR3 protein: CASSPSASGGQETQYF; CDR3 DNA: TGTGCCAGCTCACCATCGGCTAGCGGGGGCCAAGAGACCCAGTACTTC
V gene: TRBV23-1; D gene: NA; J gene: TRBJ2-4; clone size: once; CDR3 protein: CASSQPQGLKNIQYF; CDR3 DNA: TGCGCCAGCAGTCAACCTCAGGGACTCAAAAACATTCAGTACTTC
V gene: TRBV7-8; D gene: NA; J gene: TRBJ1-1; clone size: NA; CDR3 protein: CASSPRGGVNTEAFF; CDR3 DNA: TGTGCCAGCAGCCCTAGGGGGGGGGTGAACACTGAAGCTTTCTTT
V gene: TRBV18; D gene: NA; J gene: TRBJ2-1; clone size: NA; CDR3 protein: CASSLSQGGHNEQFF; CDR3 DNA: TGTGCCAGCTCCCTCTCCCAGGGGGGTCACAATGAGCAGTTCTTC
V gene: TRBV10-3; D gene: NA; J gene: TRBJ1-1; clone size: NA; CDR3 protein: CAIKVTDTEAFF; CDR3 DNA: TGTGCCATCAAGGTTACAGACACTGAAGCTTTCTTT
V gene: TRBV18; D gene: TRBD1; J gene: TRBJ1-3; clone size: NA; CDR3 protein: CASSPGTASGNTIYF; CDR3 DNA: TGTGCCAGCTCACCGGGGACAGCCTCTGGAAACACCATATATTTT
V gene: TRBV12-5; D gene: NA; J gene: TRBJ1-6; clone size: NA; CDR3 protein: CASGLEGYNSPLHF; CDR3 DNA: TGTGCTAGTGGTTTAGAGGGCTATAATTCACCCCTCCACTTT
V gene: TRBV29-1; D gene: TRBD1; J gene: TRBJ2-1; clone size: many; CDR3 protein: CSVVGTGSIDEQFF; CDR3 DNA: TGCAGCGTTGTCGGGACAGGGTCTATCGATGAGCAGTTCTTC